Listed here are 21 T cell receptor beta chains from one sample, sequenced in a study of blood T cell repertoires in COVID-19. The method was immunoSEQ multiplex PCR; TCRdb's version includes in-frame clones alone and lacks a portion of them. The repertoire consists of 200,000 or so clones, with around four fifths occurring once and the leading ten covering about 20%. Sequencing input: peripheral blood. These receptors were obtained from a human donor in a cohort sampled during active COVID-19.

V usage is TRBV7-9 and J usage is TRBJ1-6; D might be TRBD1 (6 bases). CDR3 length: 14 residues. Germline CDR1 SEHNR, CDR2 FQNEAQ (reference sequence). V shed 5 bases and J shed 6 bases, with 11 bases lying between them. The CDR3 DNA reads as TGTGCCAGCAGCCCGGACAGCCCTAATTCACCCCTCCACTTT. This encodes CASSPDSPNSPLHF.

This clone occurred many times. V and J are TRBV4-1 and TRBJ2-5; 11 nucleotides align to TRBD2. The CDR3 extends over 17 amino acids. Germline CDR1 and CDR2: MGHRA and YSYEKL. Unmatched junction bases numbered 6, after V lost 1 base and J lost 2 bases. Here the CDR3 reads CASSQATLAGDQETQYF. The CDR3 bases are TGCGCCAGCAGCCAAGCGACACTAGCGGGAGATCAAGAGACCCAGTACTTC.

This chain joins TRBV19 and TRBJ2-3; the D is unclear. In germline, CDR1 is LNHDA, CDR2 SQIVND (reference sequence). V gave up 3 bases and J gave up 7 bases, with 14 bases separating them. The CDR3 spans 14 residues. In DNA, the CDR3 is TGTGCCAGTAGTATTAGATCCAGGCCTAATACGCAGTATTTT. Translated, it gives CASSIRSRPNTQYF. Combining the CDR3 with reference TRBV19 and TRBJ2-3 gives the whole variable domain DGGITQSPKYLFRKEGQNVTLSCEQNLNHDAMYWYRQDPGQGLRLIYYSQIVNDFQKGDIAEGYSVSREKKESFPLTVTSAQKNPTAFYLCASSIRSRPNTQYFGPGTRLTVL.

This chain joins TRBV5-4 and TRBJ2-1, with D possibly being TRBD2 (6 bases). Germline V lookup: CDR1 SGHNT, CDR2 YYREEE (reference sequence). The CDR3 runs 14 residues. The V end was cut by 4 bases, the J end by 10 bases, with 18 bases between. The CDR3 loop is CASSESGVRREQFF. The CDR3 bases are TGTGCCAGCAGCGAGTCGGGGGTAAGGAGGGAGCAGTTCTTC. Filled out from reference TRBV5-4 and TRBJ2-1, the complete variable domain reads ETGVTQSPTHLIKTRGQQVTLRCSSQSGHNTVSWYQQALGQGPQFIFQYYREEENGRGNFPPRFSGLQFPNYSSELNVNALELDDSALYLCASSESGVRREQFFGPGTRLTVL.

The V and J genes are TRBV12-3 or TRBV12-4 and TRBJ1-1; 8 bases are a match to TRBD1. Trimming at V came to 5 bases and at J to 8 bases, leaving 4 bases not matched to a gene. CDR3 size: 12 residues. As DNA, the CDR3 is TGTGCCAGCAGTAAAACAGGGGGGGAAGCTTTCTTT. It specifies CASSKTGGEAFF.

This clone was observed a single time. The gene calls are TRBV28 and TRBJ1-2; TRBD1 matches at 8 bases. V lost 6 bases, J lost 7 bases, and 7 bases stayed unmatched. The CDR3 has 13 residues. Germline V lookup: CDR1 MDHEN, CDR2 SYDVKM. CDR3 loop: CASRIQGEVGYTF. CDR3 bases: TGTGCCAGCAGAATACAGGGGGAAGTTGGCTACACCTTC.

This rearrangement joins TRBV2 to TRBJ2-1; D not resolved. CDR1 SNHLY and CDR2 FYNNEI come from the germline V gene. V was clipped by 7 bases and J by 4 bases, with 5 bases between them. This CDR3 comprises 11 residues. The CDR3 DNA is TGTGCCAGCACCGGGTACAATGAGCAGTTCTTC. This sequence encodes CASTGYNEQFF.

This chain connects TRBV6-1 to TRBJ1-6; TRBD1 is a possible D gene (6 bases). The germline gives CDR1 MNHNS, CDR2 SASEGT. CDR3 length: 16 amino acids. V was pared by 4 bases and J by 7 bases, with 17 bases between. CDR3 nucleotides: TGTGCCAGCAGTGTGGCCGCACAGGGAAGGAATTCACCCCTCCACTTT. This sequence encodes CASSVAAQGRNSPLHF.

The gene calls are TRBV7-9 and TRBJ1-5; 10 nucleotides match TRBD1. CDR3 length: 13 amino acids. The germline CDR1 and CDR2 sequences are SEHNR and FQNEAQ (reference sequence). In DNA form, the CDR3 reads TGTGCAAATCGACAGGGGGCTGATCAGCCCCAGCATTTT. Residues: CANRQGADQPQHF.

The CDR3 DNA sequence: TGTGCCAGCAGTTTGGCCCAGGGGGAAAATTCACCCCTCCACTTT. Encoded protein: CASSLAQGENSPLHF. V usage is TRBV28 and J usage is TRBJ1-6; 7 positions agree with TRBD1. The CDR3 loop spans 15 amino acids. The trim removed 3 bases at V and 7 bases at J, leaving 6 bases unmatched. CDR1 MDHEN and CDR2 SYDVKM come from the germline V gene. Variable domain in full (rest from reference TRBV28 and TRBJ1-6): DVKVTQSSRYLVKRTGEKVFLECVQDMDHENMFWYRQDPGLGLRLIYFSYDVKMKEKGDIPEGYSVSREKKERFSLILESASTNQTSMYLCASSLAQGENSPLHFGNGTRLTVT.

V is TRBV5-4 and J is TRBJ2-4; 8 nucleotides agree with TRBD1. J lost 5 bases, V lost 4 bases, and 8 bases had no gene match. The CDR3 loop spans 15 amino acids. Germline CDR1 reads SGHNT; CDR2 reads YYREEE (reference sequence). The CDR3 DNA follows: TGTGCCAGCAGCCTCAAGCAGGGGGCCCAAAACATTCAGTACTTC. It encodes CASSLKQGAQNIQYF.

The chain combines TRBV6-5 with TRBJ1-1; no reliable D call. Trimming stripped 7 bases from V and 0 bases from J, with 9 bases between. This CDR3 is built from 13 residues. CDR1 and CDR2 (germline): MNHEY, SVGAGI. The CDR3 nucleotides are TGTGCCAGCACTGCAGTCGTGAACACTGAAGCTTTCTTT. Amino acid sequence: CASTAVVNTEAFF.

The chain has TRBV3-1 (or the pseudogene TRBV3-2) and TRBJ1-3; D unclear. Germline CDR1 is LGHDT and CDR2 is YNNKEL (reference sequence). The CDR3 is 18 amino acids. The V end was cut by 3 bases, the J end by 0 bases, with 18 bases between. CDR3 in amino acids: CASSHSVTRPSSGNTIYF. CDR3 in DNA: TGTGCCAGCAGCCACAGTGTTACACGACCTAGCTCTGGAAACACCATATATTTT.

V gene TRBV7-9 combines with J gene TRBJ2-5; TRBD2 agrees at 9 bases. Germline V gene lookup returns CDR1 SEHNR and CDR2 FQNEAQ (reference sequence). J was trimmed by 5 bases and V by 5 bases; bases with no gene match: 3. The CDR3 has 13 residues. The CDR3 is CASSRGGAETQYF. CDR3 nucleotides: TGTGCCAGCAGCCGCGGGGGGGCGGAGACCCAGTACTTC.

The V call is TRBV5-4, the J call TRBJ2-1; D may be TRBD1 (6 bases). This CDR3 is 13 amino acids long. CDR1 and CDR2 from the germline V gene are SGHNT and YYREEE (reference sequence). Trimming cost V 6 bases and J 4 bases, with 11 bases left between them. DNA of the CDR3: TGTGCCAGCACCATCGACAGGTACAATGAGCAGTTCTTC. This translates into CASTIDRYNEQFF.

The chain carries TRBV6-5 and TRBJ2-2; the D is unclear. The V end was cut by 8 bases, the J end by 5 bases, with 12 bases between. The CDR3 loop spans 13 amino acids. Germline V gene lookup returns CDR1 MNHEY and CDR2 SVGAGI. The DNA of the CDR3 is TGTGCCAGCGGGCGTGATCTGACCGGGGAGCTGTTTTTT. It specifies CASGRDLTGELFF.

This chain links TRBV19 with TRBJ2-5, with D tentatively TRBD2 (5 bases). The ends were cut back, 5 bases at V and 2 bases at J, with 24 bases in the middle. Germline V gene lookup returns CDR1 LNHDA and CDR2 SQIVND (reference sequence). The CDR3 has 18 amino acids. The DNA of the CDR3 is TGTGCCAGTAGTTTCCATCTAAATCGTCAGCTAGCACAAGAGACCCAGTACTTC. Amino acid sequence: CASSFHLNRQLAQETQYF.

The V and J genes are TRBV2 and TRBJ1-4; TRBD1 aligns across 8 bases. Germline CDR1 SNHLY, CDR2 FYNNEI. V trimming: 4 bases; J trimming: 3 bases; junction bases outside the gene matches: 4. This CDR3 region has 15 residues. The CDR3 reads CASSATGGSNEKLFF. CDR3 bases: TGTGCCAGCAGTGCTACAGGGGGATCTAATGAAAAACTGTTTTTT. Filled out from reference TRBV2 and TRBJ1-4, the complete variable domain reads EPEVTQTPSHQVTQMGQEVILRCVPISNHLYFYWYRQILGQKVEFLVSFYNNEISEKSEIFDDQFSVERPDGSNFTLKIRSTKLEDSAMYFCASSATGGSNEKLFFGSGTQLSVL.

This chain joins TRBV10-3 and TRBJ2-7, with TRBD2 matching over 7 bases. CDR1 is ENHRY, CDR2 SYGVKD, per germline. Trimming removed 4 bases from V and 0 bases from J; junction bases left unmatched: 6. The CDR3 covers 15 residues. The CDR3 DNA is TGTGCCATCAGTGGATCCGGGAGGAACTCCTACGAGCAGTACTTC. It codes for CAISGSGRNSYEQYF.

J is TRBJ2-7 and V is TRBV18, with D unresolved. The CDR3 is 12 amino acids. V was cut by 4 bases and J by 3 bases, with 7 bases left in between. Germline lookup yields CDR1 KGHSH and CDR2 LQKENI. This CDR3 is CASSRSNYEQYF. DNA for the CDR3: TGTGCCAGCTCACGGAGCAACTACGAGCAGTACTTC. The complete variable domain, with remaining parts taken from reference TRBV18 and TRBJ2-7, reads NAGVMQNPRHLVRRRGQEARLRCSPMKGHSHVYWYRQLPEEGLKFMVYLQKENIIDESGMPKERFSAEFPKEGPSILRIQQVVRGDSAAYFCASSRSNYEQYFGPGTRLTVT.

This clone turned up a few times. V usage is TRBV13 and J usage is TRBJ2-3, with TRBD2 identical over 10 bases. Germline-derived CDR1 and CDR2 are PRHDT and FYEKMQ (reference sequence). The CDR3 spans 17 residues. V shed 6 bases and J 6 bases; nucleotides not matched to a gene: 15. CDR3 coding DNA: TGTGCCAGCAGTTTCGGCCTGGGACTAGCGTTTCGGGATACGCAGTATTTT. It is translated as CASSFGLGLAFRDTQYF.